This T cell receptor (beta chain) came from a study of T cells in Graves' hyperthyroidism and ophthalmopathy. RNA transcripts gave rise to amplified TCR beta CDR3 regions. With the HTBI primer set, the TCR CDR3 went through a first round of RT-PCR. MiXCR, applied by TCRdb to the multiplex PCR reads, yields one record per CDR3 protein. The repertoire holds hundreds of thousands of distinct CDR3 sequences, with roughly 40% as singletons. Study observations and caveats: From stable hyperthyroidism, ophthalmopathy was set apart by a 13 V-J model.

This clonotype was counted ten times or more. Its antigen is unidentified. The CDR3 has 12 amino acids. Germline-derived CDR1 and CDR2 are SQVTM and ANQGSEA. V dropped 8 bases and J dropped 2 bases, with 13 bases sitting between them. Specimen: blood. This receptor was identified in a man aged 18 to 29 with Graves' hyperthyroidism. The V gene is TRBV29-1, the J gene TRBJ2-7; TRBD1 or TRBD2 may be the D gene (5 bases each). The CDR3 loop reads CSSRDGPYEQYF. CDR3 nucleotide sequence: TGCAGCTCCCGGGACGGACCCTACGAGCAGTACTTC.